This T cell receptor (beta chain) was recorded in a study of early T cells in non-severe SARS-CoV-2 infection (dated by TCRdb to the early 2020s). Notes on the research overall: Because TCR sequencing was done on bulk RNA from unsorted whole blood, the alpha and beta chains could not be paired. Findings and caveats that apply to the study as a whole: VDJdb matching was skewed toward anti-spike CD8 responses and likely underestimated virus-specific expansions, missing private and CD4 specificities.

The library was generated by 5' RACE. This sample was sequenced with a NextSeq 500. To correct for sequencing error and PCR bias, the TCR library protocol tagged individual cDNA molecules with unique molecular identifiers. Both TCR alpha and beta chains were sequenced, and tight co-correlation was observed between alpha and beta sequence abundances in each sample. Per the authors' processing: Decombinator V4 was used to annotate the V gene, J gene and CDR3 of the TCR sequences. Expanded TCRs were defined as changing significantly between any two time points under a Poisson model with p below 0.0001. TCR abundances were normalised to the total number of TCRs sequenced in each sample and reported as counts per million. MAIT TCRs were defined by TRAV1-2 paired with TRAJ12, TRAJ20 or TRAJ33, and iNKT TCRs by TRAV10 paired with TRAJ18. A search of VDJdb, accessed on 1 November 2021, was run for TCRs annotated to CMV, EBV and SARS-CoV-2, with TCRs annotated for multiple antigens excluded. The public sequencing data were trimmed at Q25 with fastp and processed into clonotypes with MiXCR by TCRdb, which kept only in-frame beta chains. Entries are consolidated by CDR3 protein sequence, retaining the most common genes and DNA. TCRdb's processing, not the authors', yielded these V and J calls. The sample includes roughly 64,000 distinct CDR3 sequences, with 11% observed a single time. Of the sample, 2.9% falls within the top ten clones.

Set within a cohort of healthcare workers in London, UK, this nested case-control study involved weekly PCR testing of nasopharyngeal swabs along with blood sampling. Healthcare workers were recruited during the week of the UK lockdown, between 23 and 31 March 2020, and followed weekly for up to roughly 16 weeks. Remarks on this clonotype: Its cognate antigen has yet to be identified. No much larger clonotype is one base removed from it; base qualities were not supplied.

There are 15 amino acids in the CDR3, from cysteine to phenylalanine inclusive. Just the 45-base CDR3 DNA is kept, in frame starting at base 1. Germline trimming: 6 bases from V, 0 bases from J; junction bases outside gene matches: 8. This chain joins TRBV12-3 or TRBV12-4 to TRBJ2-7, with 7 junctional bases fitting TRBD1. The source of this sequence is an adult who was a healthcare worker with PCR-confirmed SARS-CoV-2 infection or an uninfected control (not recorded which). The material was whole blood, obtained at baseline. The DNA sequence follows: TGTGCCAGCAGCCCCGGGACAGAAGTCTCCTACGAGCAGTACTTC. It translates to CASSPGTEVSYEQYF.